Sequencing of this T cell receptor beta chain was carried out in a study of blood T cell repertoires in COVID-19. Study at large: Sites across the United States, Italy and Spain contributed samples from acute and convalescent COVID-19. From T cells, B-cell-depleted T cells, or PBMCs came the material, which was cDNA or gDNA.

This clone appeared a single time. In the original processing: Estimation of nucleated cell counts was performed using reference gene primer amplification. Clones were sequenced by immunoSEQ multiplex PCR, and TCRdb holds only the in-frame ones, with some missing. The D gene and trimming were derived from the DNA, and the V and J assignments and clone size from that table. Seen here are fewer than 350,000 clones, roughly 87% observed once, and the top ten hold just over 9.5%. Trimming shortened V by 0 bases and J by 2 bases, and 9 bases separated the two germline ends. CDR3 length equals 15 residues. Germline lookup yields CDR1 LGHNA and CDR2 YSLEER.

The sequence was collected from a man aged 30 to 45 with COVID-19, enrolled during active disease. This chain joins TRBV4-3 and TRBJ2-3; D is undetermined. What was sequenced was peripheral blood. CDR3 in DNA: TGCGCCAGCAGCCAAGACAGGCAAGTCACAGATACGCAGTATTTT. Its protein is CASSQDRQVTDTQYF.